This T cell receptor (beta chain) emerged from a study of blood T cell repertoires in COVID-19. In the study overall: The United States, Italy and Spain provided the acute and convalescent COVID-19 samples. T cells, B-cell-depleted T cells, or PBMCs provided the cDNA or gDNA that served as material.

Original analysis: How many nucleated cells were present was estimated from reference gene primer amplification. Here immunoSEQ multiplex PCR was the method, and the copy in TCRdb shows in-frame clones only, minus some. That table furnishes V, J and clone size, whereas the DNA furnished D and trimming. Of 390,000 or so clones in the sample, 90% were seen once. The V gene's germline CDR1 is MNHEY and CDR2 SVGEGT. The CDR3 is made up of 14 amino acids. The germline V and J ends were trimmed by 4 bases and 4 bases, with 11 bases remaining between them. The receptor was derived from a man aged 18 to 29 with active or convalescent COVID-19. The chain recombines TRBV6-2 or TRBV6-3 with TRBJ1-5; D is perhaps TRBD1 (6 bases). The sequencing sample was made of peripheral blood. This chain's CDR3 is CASSSQGLNQPQHF. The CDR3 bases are TGTGCCAGCAGTTCACAGGGACTAAATCAGCCCCAGCATTTT.